These 5 T cell receptor beta chains originate from one sample sequenced in a study of CD8+CD57+ T cells in acquired aplastic anemia. According to the study, genomic DNA was the template for TCR beta VDJ and CDR3 profiling. A single record per CDR3 protein comes from TCRdb applying MiXCR to the reads. The data show roughly 200,000 distinct CDR3 sequences, around three fifths seen once. For sequencing, patients were chosen who had shown expansion of CD8+CD57+ cells by flow cytometry. The sequencing input was sorted CD4+, CD8+, or CD8+CD57+ T cells (not recorded which) from PBMCs. Receptors were obtained from a human donor with aplastic anemia.

The rearrangement links TRBV7-9 to TRBJ1-1; D is unclear. The CDR3 is 15 amino acids. Trimming removed 2 bases at V and 0 bases at J, with 10 bases between. Germline values: CDR1 SEHNR, CDR2 FQNEAQ (reference sequence). The CDR3 DNA reads TGTGCCAGCAGCTTATTGCCAGTTATGAACACTGAAGCTTTCTTT. The encoded protein is CASSLLPVMNTEAFF.

This clonotype was recorded only once. The chain carries TRBV20-1 and TRBJ2-7, with D possibly matching TRBD2 (7 bases). Germline CDR1 and CDR2: DFQATT and SNEGSKA (reference sequence). There are 12 residues in the CDR3. CDR3 in DNA: TGCAGCGTTGAAGGGGGGGGCTACGAGCAGTACTTC. Its translation is CSVEGGGYEQYF.

V and J are TRBV20-1 and TRBJ1-3, with 7 bases identical to TRBD1. The V segment lost 3 bases and the J segment 2 bases; nucleotides outside the gene matches: 7. CDR3 length: 15 amino acids. Germline CDR1 and CDR2: DFQATT and SNEGSKA (reference sequence). The chain's CDR3 is CSASSGQVPGNTIYF. Here the CDR3 DNA reads TGCAGTGCTAGTTCCGGACAGGTCCCTGGAAACACCATATATTTT.

The chain recombines TRBV20-1 with TRBJ2-7; 7 positions agree with TRBD2. Germline V gives CDR1 DFQATT, CDR2 SNEGSKA (reference sequence). The CDR3 extends over 13 amino acids. The trim removed 2 bases at V and 2 bases at J, leaving 3 bases unmatched. This CDR3 is CSARPAGTYEQYF. In DNA form, the CDR3 reads TGCAGTGCTAGACCAGCGGGGACCTACGAGCAGTACTTC.

Turning to this clonotype: A read error may produce the germline difference seen at one junction end. The chain has TRBV6-5 and TRBJ2-1, with D hard to call. The CDR3 length is 15 residues. Germline-derived CDR1 and CDR2 are MNHEY and SVGAGI. CDR3 bases: TGTGCCAGCAGACCCGGACCCCAGGCATTCGATGAGCAGTCCTTC. Its protein is CASRPGPQAFDEQSF.